This record concerns one T cell receptor (beta chain) sequence. Sample time point: patch test 1, 2 weeks after DPC sensitization. Sample treatment: therapeutic diphenylcyclopropenone sensitization with weekly scalp DPC. This record comes from a study of human T cells and chemical hapten exposure. TCRdb called the RACE reads again in MiXCR, with one record for every CDR3 protein. The profile covers approximately 340,000 distinct CDR3 sequences, with around 7% appearing a single time and around 8.2% taken by the ten largest. The sequencing here drew on whole blood, taken in connection with sensitization to the hapten diphenylcyclopropenone (DPC). This sequence was found in a woman between 18 and 30 years old with alopecia areata. Some clones in this sample may be carry-over from other donors' samples.

The CDR3 protein is CASSLADLEANVLTF. CDR3 DNA sequence: TGCGCCAGCAGCTTGGCCGACCTGGAGGCCAACGTCCTGACTTTC. This chain uses TRBV5-1 with TRBJ2-6; D is unclear. V lost 0 bases and J lost 6, with 10 bases in between. The CDR3 sequence is 15 residues long. From germline, CDR1 is SGHRS and CDR2 YFSETQ.